This T cell receptor beta chain stems from a study of blood T cell repertoires in COVID-19. About the study: In each case, the material was cDNA or gDNA derived from T cells, B-cell-depleted T cells, or PBMCs.

This clone was seen a single time. Germline V CDR1 and CDR2: LGHDT, YNNKEL (reference sequence). There are 13 residues in the CDR3. Trimming removed 1 base from V and 1 base from J, with 4 bases in between. Per the original methods: Estimation of nucleated cell counts was performed using reference gene primer amplification. The table came from immunoSEQ multiplex PCR; TCRdb's copy has only in-frame clones and leaves some out. The V and J calls and the clone size are those of that table, but D and trimming were determined from the DNA. The sample holds roughly 30,000 clones; more than 70% are singletons and the top ten take roughly 10%.

Material for sequencing was peripheral blood. The genes are TRBV3-1 (or the pseudogene TRBV3-2) and TRBJ1-1; D call uncertain. The receptor was isolated from a man aged 80 or over with active COVID-19. The CDR3 sequence: CASSQGRNTEAFF. CDR3 DNA sequence: TGTGCCAGCAGCCAAGGTAGGAACACTGAAGCTTTCTTT.